These T cell receptor beta chains were read from a single sample in a study of cytomegalovirus exposure and HLA in healthy donors. Data came from immunoSEQ multiplex PCR; TCRdb stores just in-frame clones and leaves some out. The top ten hold 3.1% of the sample, which has around 150,000 clones, around 78% seen once. The sequencing input was PBMCs. These receptors all stem from a middle-aged woman in good health and CMV-seronegative. Each CDR3 is given with its conserved first and last residue. Each record gives: D gene, CDR3 length, clone size, J gene, V gene, CDR3 DNA, CDR3 protein. The D gene is left open where the match is weak. The size field is filled for only some rows; it gives once, few, many or a size class.

D gene: TRBD1
CDR3 length: 16
clone size: -
J gene: TRBJ1-5
V gene: TRBV4-1
CDR3 DNA: TGCGCCAGCAGCCAAGATGGGGACAGGGACTATTTGCCCCAGCATTTT
CDR3 protein: CASSQDGDRDYLPQHF

D gene: -
CDR3 length: 18
clone size: -
J gene: TRBJ2-7
V gene: TRBV7-2
CDR3 DNA: TGTGCCAGCAGCTTGCCCCCCCGGACAGTCTATTCAAGCTACGAGCAGTACTTC
CDR3 protein: CASSLPPRTVYSSYEQYF

D gene: -
CDR3 length: 14
clone size: few
J gene: TRBJ1-1
V gene: TRBV6-1
CDR3 DNA: TGTGCCAGCAGTGGCAGGCTTCAAAACACTGAAGCTTTCTTT
CDR3 protein: CASSGRLQNTEAFF

D gene: TRBD1
CDR3 length: 15
clone size: -
J gene: TRBJ1-5
V gene: TRBV5-8
CDR3 DNA: TGTGCCACCCAGGTTGGCAGGGGGCGCGGTCAGCCCCAGCATTTT
CDR3 protein: CATQVGRGRGQPQHF

D gene: -
CDR3 length: 13
clone size: -
J gene: TRBJ2-5
V gene: TRBV7-9
CDR3 DNA: TGTGCCAGCAGCCTAAGGGAGTTAGGGACCCAGTACTTC
CDR3 protein: CASSLRELGTQYF

D gene: -
CDR3 length: 10
clone size: -
J gene: TRBJ1-6
V gene: TRBV5-1
CDR3 DNA: TGCGCCAGCCAACCTACACCCCTCCACTTT
CDR3 protein: CASQPTPLHF

D gene: TRBD1
CDR3 length: 16
clone size: once
J gene: TRBJ2-5
V gene: TRBV13
CDR3 DNA: TGTGCCAGCAGCCGATCGGGGACAGGGGTCCAAGAGACCCAGTACTTC
CDR3 protein: CASSRSGTGVQETQYF

D gene: -
CDR3 length: 15
clone size: -
J gene: TRBJ1-2
V gene: TRBV5-4
CDR3 DNA: TGTGCCAGCAGCTTGGCCTCGGTACGGAACTATGGCTACACCTTC
CDR3 protein: CASSLASVRNYGYTF

D gene: -
CDR3 length: 14
clone size: -
J gene: TRBJ2-1
V gene: TRBV6-4
CDR3 DNA: TGTGCCAGCAGTCCCAATGGGGGGTACAATGAGCAGTTCTTC
CDR3 protein: CASSPNGGYNEQFF

D gene: -
CDR3 length: 11
clone size: -
J gene: TRBJ2-7
V gene: TRBV28
CDR3 DNA: TGTGCCAGCAGTTCCCTACACGAGCAGTACTTC
CDR3 protein: CASSSLHEQYF

D gene: TRBD2
CDR3 length: 16
clone size: -
J gene: TRBJ2-1
V gene: TRBV11-2
CDR3 DNA: TGTGCCAGCAGTCCTCCGGGACTAGCGGGGCGCGGTGAGCAGTTCTTC
CDR3 protein: CASSPPGLAGRGEQFF

D gene: TRBD2
CDR3 length: 14
clone size: once
J gene: TRBJ2-5
V gene: TRBV9
CDR3 DNA: TGTGCCAGCAGCGTCCTGGGACTAGCGGAGACCCAGTACTTC
CDR3 protein: CASSVLGLAETQYF

D gene: -
CDR3 length: 16
clone size: -
J gene: TRBJ1-1
V gene: TRBV5-4
CDR3 DNA: TGTGCCAGCAGCTTGAGCGAGTACTACGAATCGGGTGAAGCTTTCTTT
CDR3 protein: CASSLSEYYESGEAFF

D gene: -
CDR3 length: 14
clone size: -
J gene: TRBJ1-1
V gene: TRBV28
CDR3 DNA: TGTGCCAGCAGTTTAATAGGGGGGAACACTGAAGCTTTCTTT
CDR3 protein: CASSLIGGNTEAFF

D gene: -
CDR3 length: 13
clone size: -
J gene: TRBJ1-2
V gene: TRBV2
CDR3 DNA: TGTGCCAGCAGTGACAGGGTTCTCTATGGCTACACCTTC
CDR3 protein: CASSDRVLYGYTF

D gene: -
CDR3 length: 15
clone size: -
J gene: TRBJ2-7
V gene: TRBV6-6
CDR3 DNA: TGTGCCAGCAGAAAAACCGCCGGGGATTCCTACGAGCAGTACTTC
CDR3 protein: CASRKTAGDSYEQYF

D gene: TRBD1
CDR3 length: 15
clone size: -
J gene: TRBJ2-1
V gene: TRBV28
CDR3 DNA: TGTGCCAGCAAATTACAGGGGGGAACCTACAATGAGCAGTTCTTC
CDR3 protein: CASKLQGGTYNEQFF

D gene: -
CDR3 length: 13
clone size: -
J gene: TRBJ1-2
V gene: TRBV2
CDR3 DNA: TGTGCCAGCAGGGAGGACGGAAACTATGGCTACACCTTC
CDR3 protein: CASREDGNYGYTF

D gene: TRBD1
CDR3 length: 17
clone size: -
J gene: TRBJ1-5
V gene: TRBV19
CDR3 DNA: TGTGCCAGTAGTACCTTCCCGACGACAGGGGGCAATCAGCCCCAGCATTTT
CDR3 protein: CASSTFPTTGGNQPQHF

D gene: -
CDR3 length: 14
clone size: -
J gene: TRBJ1-2
V gene: TRBV6-1
CDR3 DNA: TGTGCCAGTTGGACCCGGGGTACTAACTATGGCTACACCTTC
CDR3 protein: CASWTRGTNYGYTF

D gene: TRBD2
CDR3 length: 14
clone size: -
J gene: TRBJ2-7
V gene: TRBV2
CDR3 DNA: TGTGCCAGCAGTGGGCTAGCGGGTCTGTACGAGCAGTACTTC
CDR3 protein: CASSGLAGLYEQYF

D gene: -
CDR3 length: 15
clone size: -
J gene: TRBJ2-1
V gene: TRBV5-4
CDR3 DNA: TGTGCCAGCAGCTGGTCGGGGGGCTCGTACAATGAGCAGTTCTTC
CDR3 protein: CASSWSGGSYNEQFF

D gene: TRBD1
CDR3 length: 14
clone size: -
J gene: TRBJ1-2
V gene: TRBV19
CDR3 DNA: TGTGCCAGTAGCCAGGGACAGACATTCTATGGCTACACCTTC
CDR3 protein: CASSQGQTFYGYTF

D gene: TRBD2
CDR3 length: 17
clone size: -
J gene: TRBJ2-1
V gene: TRBV5-1
CDR3 DNA: TGCGCCAGCAGCTTGAGGGGACTAGGGAACCTATACAATGAGCAGTTCTTC
CDR3 protein: CASSLRGLGNLYNEQFF

D gene: TRBD2
CDR3 length: 17
clone size: few
J gene: TRBJ2-5
V gene: TRBV4-1
CDR3 DNA: TGCGCCAGCAGCCAGGGACTAGCGACAATTAACCAAGAGACCCAGTACTTC
CDR3 protein: CASSQGLATINQETQYF

D gene: TRBD1
CDR3 length: 13
clone size: -
J gene: TRBJ1-1
V gene: TRBV15
CDR3 DNA: TGTGCCACCCAGGGACAGGGCTACACTGAAGCTTTCTTT
CDR3 protein: CATQGQGYTEAFF

D gene: TRBD2
CDR3 length: 18
clone size: once
J gene: TRBJ2-6
V gene: TRBV28
CDR3 DNA: TGTGCCAGCAGTTCCCCGGGGGCGGGGGGGCCTGGGGCCAACGTCCTGACTTTC
CDR3 protein: CASSSPGAGGPGANVLTF

D gene: TRBD1
CDR3 length: 16
clone size: -
J gene: TRBJ2-3
V gene: TRBV7-9
CDR3 DNA: TGTGCCAGCAGCTATAGGACAGGGGGTGGTACAGATACGCAGTATTTT
CDR3 protein: CASSYRTGGGTDTQYF

D gene: TRBD1
CDR3 length: 14
clone size: once
J gene: TRBJ1-4
V gene: TRBV27
CDR3 DNA: TGTGCCAGCAGACCGGGACAGGGCATAGGAAAACTGTTTTTT
CDR3 protein: CASRPGQGIGKLFF

D gene: -
CDR3 length: 16
clone size: few
J gene: TRBJ2-1
V gene: TRBV14
CDR3 DNA: TGTGCCAGCAGCCAAGAAGTCCGGGACTTTCCCCATGAGCAGTTCTTC
CDR3 protein: CASSQEVRDFPHEQFF

D gene: -
CDR3 length: 15
clone size: once
J gene: TRBJ2-7
V gene: TRBV5-4
CDR3 DNA: TGTGCCAGCAGCTTGGTCCAGGCGGGGAGGTACGAGCAGTACTTC
CDR3 protein: CASSLVQAGRYEQYF

D gene: -
CDR3 length: 15
clone size: -
J gene: TRBJ2-3
V gene: TRBV4-1
CDR3 DNA: TGCGCCAGCAGCCAAGTCACTACCGCCACAGATACGCAGTATTTT
CDR3 protein: CASSQVTTATDTQYF

D gene: -
CDR3 length: 15
clone size: -
J gene: TRBJ2-3
V gene: TRBV5-1
CDR3 DNA: TGCGCCAGCAGCCGGGATGGACAGCCAACAGATACGCAGTATTTT
CDR3 protein: CASSRDGQPTDTQYF

D gene: -
CDR3 length: 16
clone size: -
J gene: TRBJ2-1
V gene: TRBV2
CDR3 DNA: TGTGCCAGCAGGAGGAGCCGGTGGAGCTCCTACAATGAGCAGTTCTTC
CDR3 protein: CASRRSRWSSYNEQFF

D gene: TRBD1
CDR3 length: 16
clone size: -
J gene: TRBJ2-1
V gene: TRBV5-1
CDR3 DNA: TGCGCCAGCAGCTTGGACGGACAGGGGGCTGGGGATGAGCAGTTCTTC
CDR3 protein: CASSLDGQGAGDEQFF

D gene: TRBD1
CDR3 length: 15
clone size: -
J gene: TRBJ1-4
V gene: TRBV6-5
CDR3 DNA: TGTGCCAGCAGGGAGTACAGGGGAGGAAGTGAAAAACTGTTTTTT
CDR3 protein: CASREYRGGSEKLFF

D gene: TRBD1
CDR3 length: 15
clone size: -
J gene: TRBJ1-6
V gene: TRBV6-5
CDR3 DNA: TGTGCCAGCAGTCGGGACAGGGGATTAGAATCACCCCTCCACTTT
CDR3 protein: CASSRDRGLESPLHF

D gene: -
CDR3 length: 15
clone size: few
J gene: TRBJ2-1
V gene: TRBV28
CDR3 DNA: TGTGCCAGCAGTCCCCAGACAGGAAACTACAATGAGCAGTTCTTC
CDR3 protein: CASSPQTGNYNEQFF

D gene: TRBD1
CDR3 length: 16
clone size: once
J gene: TRBJ1-2
V gene: TRBV18
CDR3 DNA: TGTGCCAGCTCACCAAGCGCGACAGGGGCTCGCTATGGCTACACCTTC
CDR3 protein: CASSPSATGARYGYTF

D gene: TRBD1
CDR3 length: 14
clone size: -
J gene: TRBJ1-6
V gene: TRBV5-1
CDR3 DNA: TGCGCCAGCAGCTTTTCCCAGGGGGATTCACCCCTCCACTTT
CDR3 protein: CASSFSQGDSPLHF

D gene: -
CDR3 length: 17
clone size: -
J gene: TRBJ1-4
V gene: TRBV15
CDR3 DNA: TGTGCCACCAGCAGAGAGGAGTCCCTCACAACTAATGAAAAACTGTTTTTT
CDR3 protein: CATSREESLTTNEKLFF

D gene: TRBD1
CDR3 length: 14
clone size: -
J gene: TRBJ1-6
V gene: TRBV28
CDR3 DNA: TGTGCCACCGGTAGGGGGCAGATGAGTTCACCCCTCCACTTT
CDR3 protein: CATGRGQMSSPLHF

D gene: TRBD1
CDR3 length: 14
clone size: once
J gene: TRBJ2-7
V gene: TRBV5-1
CDR3 DNA: TGCGCCAGCAGCCGTGGGACAGGGGAGGGCGAGCAGTACTTC
CDR3 protein: CASSRGTGEGEQYF

D gene: -
CDR3 length: 14
clone size: few
J gene: TRBJ1-3
V gene: TRBV4-2
CDR3 DNA: TGTGCCAGCAGCCAAGCGGGGGAGGGAAACACCATATATTTT
CDR3 protein: CASSQAGEGNTIYF

D gene: -
CDR3 length: 18
clone size: -
J gene: TRBJ2-4
V gene: TRBV28
CDR3 DNA: TGTGCCAGCAGTTTATGGTTTACGCCAGGGAAGGCCAAAAACATTCAGTACTTC
CDR3 protein: CASSLWFTPGKAKNIQYF

D gene: TRBD2
CDR3 length: 17
clone size: -
J gene: TRBJ2-3
V gene: TRBV27
CDR3 DNA: TGTGCCAGCAGTTTCGGACTAGCGGGGGGCAACACAGATACGCAGTATTTT
CDR3 protein: CASSFGLAGGNTDTQYF

D gene: -
CDR3 length: 17
clone size: -
J gene: TRBJ1-1
V gene: TRBV5-1
CDR3 DNA: TGCGCCAGCAGCTTGGTGCCATTTAGAAATATGAACACTGAAGCTTTCTTT
CDR3 protein: CASSLVPFRNMNTEAFF

D gene: -
CDR3 length: 13
clone size: -
J gene: TRBJ2-2
V gene: TRBV29-1
CDR3 DNA: TGCAGCGTACACCCACGGGGGTCCGGGGAGCTGTTTTTT
CDR3 protein: CSVHPRGSGELFF

D gene: -
CDR3 length: 15
clone size: few
J gene: TRBJ1-6
V gene: TRBV4-1
CDR3 DNA: TGCGCCAGCAGCCCTGGTCGGCAGGGGAATTCACCCCTCCACTTT
CDR3 protein: CASSPGRQGNSPLHF

D gene: -
CDR3 length: 14
clone size: -
J gene: TRBJ2-2
V gene: TRBV18
CDR3 DNA: TGTGCCAGCTCAACCTCCGTGAACAGCGGGGAGCTGTTTTTT
CDR3 protein: CASSTSVNSGELFF

D gene: TRBD1
CDR3 length: 15
clone size: few
J gene: TRBJ1-2
V gene: TRBV2
CDR3 DNA: TGTGCCAGCAGTGAAATCGGGACAGCGGTCTATGGCTACACCTTC
CDR3 protein: CASSEIGTAVYGYTF

D gene: TRBD2
CDR3 length: 15
clone size: -
J gene: TRBJ2-3
V gene: TRBV7-8
CDR3 DNA: TGTGCCAGCAGCTCGCTAGCGGGGGGCACAGATACGCAGTATTTT
CDR3 protein: CASSSLAGGTDTQYF

D gene: -
CDR3 length: 13
clone size: -
J gene: TRBJ1-1
V gene: TRBV27
CDR3 DNA: TGTGCCAGCAGGCTCAGAGAGGGCACTGAAGCTTTCTTT
CDR3 protein: CASRLREGTEAFF

D gene: -
CDR3 length: 15
clone size: once
J gene: TRBJ2-1
V gene: TRBV6-6
CDR3 DNA: TGTGCCAGCAGTTACCCCAATGGAGGGGTCGATGGGCAGTTCTTC
CDR3 protein: CASSYPNGGVDGQFF

D gene: -
CDR3 length: 15
clone size: -
J gene: TRBJ2-2
V gene: TRBV5-5
CDR3 DNA: TGTGCCAGCAGGGGGGGAACTAGTGGGACCGGGGAGCTGTTTTTT
CDR3 protein: CASRGGTSGTGELFF